The clone carrying this T cell receptor (beta chain) was seen once. The data originate from a study of control samples from healthy donors and cancer patients. The V gene's germline CDR1 is SNHLY and CDR2 FYNNEI. V was clipped by 6 bases and J by 6 bases; unmatched bases: 4. The CDR3 length is 13 residues. Assay used: immunoSEQ multiplex PCR; TCRdb lists only in-frame clones, some missing. The table lists fewer than 200,000 clones, roughly 93% of them singletons, with about 4% in the top ten. Sequencing was performed on blood. This sequence joins TRBV2 and TRBJ1-1; 10 nucleotides agree with TRBD1. The clonotype was recovered from a woman in her fifties or sixties in good health. CDR3 coding DNA: TGTGCCAGCAGGCCCGGACAGGGGGCTGAAGCTTTCTTT. It encodes CASRPGQGAEAFF.